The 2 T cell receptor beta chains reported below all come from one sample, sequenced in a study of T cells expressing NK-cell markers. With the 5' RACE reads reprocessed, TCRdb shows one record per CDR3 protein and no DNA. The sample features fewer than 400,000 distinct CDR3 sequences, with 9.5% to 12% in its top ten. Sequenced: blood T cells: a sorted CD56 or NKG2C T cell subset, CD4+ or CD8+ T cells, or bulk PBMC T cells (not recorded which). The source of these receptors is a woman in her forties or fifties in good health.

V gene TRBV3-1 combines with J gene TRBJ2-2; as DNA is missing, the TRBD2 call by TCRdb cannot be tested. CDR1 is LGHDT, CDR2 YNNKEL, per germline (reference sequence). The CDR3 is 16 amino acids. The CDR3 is CASSQYRADLVGELFF.

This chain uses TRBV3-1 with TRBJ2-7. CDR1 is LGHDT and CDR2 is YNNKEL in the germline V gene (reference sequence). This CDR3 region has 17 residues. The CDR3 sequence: CASSQGVQTSVFHEQYF.